This TCR beta chain emerged from a study of beta chain features in type 1 diabetes. This CDR3 comprises 12 residues. Germline assignment: CDR1 LNHDA and CDR2 SQIVND (reference sequence). Trimming removed 8 bases from V and 14 bases from J, with 18 bases in between. This clone was recorded a few times. Its antigen is currently unknown. Sorted CD4+ subsets: naive, central memory, regulatory, stem cell-like memory (CD45RO/CCR7/CD25/CD127/CD95/CD27 panel). Study results and limitations: TCRB CDR3 length was moderately but significantly reduced in all four CD4+ subsets of Type 1 diabetes patients. Individuals with type 1 diabetes displayed fewer insertions and more deletions at VDJ junctions. Cells carrying high TCR expression could end up over-represented when cDNA is sequenced. For patients, the naive, central memory and Treg TCRB repertoires appeared more alike than for healthy donors.

Expressed TCRB transcripts were sequenced because the entire RNA isolate underwent reverse transcription. Only in-frame clones appear in the TCRdb table, and some are missing; sequencing was by immunoSEQ multiplex PCR. The repertoire holds nearly 700,000 clones, with about an eighth as singletons. Source material: naive CD4+ T cells from blood. J is TRBJ1-4 and V is TRBV19; D gene unclear. This sequence originates from a young man with type 1 diabetes. In DNA form, the CDR3 reads TGTGCCAGTGGGTTTGTAACGATAGAGCTGTTTTTT. Its translation: CASGFVTIELFF.